These 8 T cell receptor beta chains originate from one sample sequenced in a study of cytomegalovirus exposure and HLA in healthy donors. The PCR made use of 60 Vbeta and 13 Jbeta primers. Some clones are missing from TCRdb's copy, which holds only in-frame ones; the method was immunoSEQ multiplex PCR. The sample has 90,000 to 110,000 clones, under 90% seen once. Sample: PBMCs. The receptors shown here come from a woman under 40 in good health and CMV-seronegative.

The chain recombines TRBV7-5 with TRBJ2-7; the D call TRBD2 from the table was never checked on the DNA. TRBV7-5 is a documented pseudogene. The CDR3 totals 16 residues. CDR3 region: CARSLGSADCSYEQYF. In DNA form, the CDR3 reads TGTGCCAGAAGCTTAGGCTCGGCGGACTGCTCCTACGAGCAGTACTTC.

The rearrangement uses TRBV5-1 and TRBJ2-5, with 11 bases aligning to TRBD2. The CDR3 spans 14 residues. Unmatched junction bases numbered 2, after V lost 4 bases and J lost 3 bases. The germline V gene has CDR1 SGHRS and CDR2 YFSETQ. This CDR3 reads CASSPGLAEETQYF. The CDR3 DNA sequence: TGCGCCAGCAGCCCGGGACTAGCGGAAGAGACCCAGTACTTC. The whole variable domain, filled in from reference TRBV5-1 and TRBJ2-5, reads KAGVTQTPRYLIKTRGQQVTLSCSPISGHRSVSWYQQTPGQGLQFLFEYFSETQRNKGNFPGRFSGRQFSNSRSEMNVSTLELGDSALYLCASSPGLAEETQYFGPGTRLLVL.

This chain uses TRBV29-1 with TRBJ1-1; D is perhaps TRBD1 (6 bases). CDR3 length: 12 residues. Trimming left V 4 bases short and J 4 bases short, with 10 bases between. Germline lookup yields CDR1 SQVTM and CDR2 ANQGSEA. CDR3 DNA sequence: TGCAGCGTTGTTCCAGGGGCCACTGAAGCTTTCTTT. Its protein product is CSVVPGATEAFF.

The chain is built from TRBV5-4 and TRBJ1-5, with D hard to call. V lost 2 bases, J lost 7 bases, and 10 bases lay in between. The CDR3 is 13 amino acids. CDR1 and CDR2 from the germline V gene are SGHNT and YYREEE (reference sequence). The CDR3: CASSFSGKQPQHF. Here the CDR3 DNA reads TGTGCCAGCAGCTTTTCGGGGAAACAGCCCCAGCATTTT.

This clone was observed a few times. The chain is built from TRBV5-4 and TRBJ2-2; TRBD2 might be the D (6 bases). The germline V and J ends were trimmed by 0 bases and 7 bases, with 19 bases remaining between them. The germline gives CDR1 SGHNT, CDR2 YYREEE (reference sequence). The CDR3 consists of 17 residues. CDR3 DNA sequence: TGTGCCAGCAGCTTGGAGGTCGGGAGCCTAAAAGACGGGGAGCTGTTTTTT. It translates to CASSLEVGSLKDGELFF.

V is TRBV28 and J is TRBJ2-1; the match to TRBD1 covers 12 bases. Per germline, CDR1 MDHEN and CDR2 SYDVKM. This CDR3 is built from 15 residues. The V segment lost 6 bases and the J segment 8 bases; nucleotides outside the gene matches: 8. The CDR3 sequence is CASSLGQGAKYEQFF. CDR3 coding DNA: TGTGCCAGCAGCTTGGGACAGGGGGCGAAATATGAGCAGTTCTTC.

This clone has just a few counts. The CDR3 DNA reads TGTGCCAGCAGAATTACCGGGACAGGAGAGACCCAGTACTTC. This translates into CASRITGTGETQYF. V usage is TRBV11-2 and J usage is TRBJ2-5, with 8 bases fitting TRBD1. Per the germline V gene, CDR1 is SGHAT and CDR2 is FQNNGV. The V segment lost 6 bases and the J segment 4 bases; nucleotides outside the gene matches: 7. This CDR3 comprises 14 residues.

This clone came up a few times. The V and J genes are TRBV7-2 and TRBJ1-1; the D gene is possibly TRBD1 (6 bases). V lost 3 bases and J 4 bases, leaving 9 bases between the germline ends. The CDR3 runs to 13 residues. The germline gives CDR1 SGHTA, CDR2 FQGNSA. CDR3 sequence reads: CASSFGQPTEAFF. CDR3 coding DNA: TGTGCCAGCAGCTTCGGACAGCCCACTGAAGCTTTCTTT.